This TCR beta chain was captured in a study of cytomegalovirus exposure and HLA in healthy donors. Study summary: Tens of millions of unique TCRs, all from HLA-typed donors, were included in an early release of the data. Findings and limits, study-wide: TCR beta V- and J-gene trimming, according to a later analysis, was linked to a missense DCLRE1C variant. A later analysis reportedly identified an Asian-associated ancestry cluster as carrying fewer N-insertions than the roughly 670-donor mean.

This clone was seen more than once but under ten times. The antigen is not known. PCR primers comprised 60 Vbeta and 13 Jbeta primers. Assay used: immunoSEQ multiplex PCR; TCRdb lists only in-frame clones, some missing. The data show around 140,000 clones, roughly four fifths seen once. Between the trimmed V and J ends, which lost 6 bases and 1 base, there was a span of 12 bases. This CDR3 has 14 amino acids. Germline assignment: CDR1 LNHDA and CDR2 SQIVND (reference sequence). Sequencing was performed on PBMCs. The rearrangement joins TRBV19 to TRBJ1-1; the D gene is possibly TRBD1 (6 bases). The sequence was obtained from a woman in her fifties or sixties in good health and CMV-seropositive. CDR3 sequence: CASRAVDRNTEAFF. Written as DNA, the CDR3 is TGTGCCAGTAGGGCCGTGGACAGGAACACTGAAGCTTTCTTT.